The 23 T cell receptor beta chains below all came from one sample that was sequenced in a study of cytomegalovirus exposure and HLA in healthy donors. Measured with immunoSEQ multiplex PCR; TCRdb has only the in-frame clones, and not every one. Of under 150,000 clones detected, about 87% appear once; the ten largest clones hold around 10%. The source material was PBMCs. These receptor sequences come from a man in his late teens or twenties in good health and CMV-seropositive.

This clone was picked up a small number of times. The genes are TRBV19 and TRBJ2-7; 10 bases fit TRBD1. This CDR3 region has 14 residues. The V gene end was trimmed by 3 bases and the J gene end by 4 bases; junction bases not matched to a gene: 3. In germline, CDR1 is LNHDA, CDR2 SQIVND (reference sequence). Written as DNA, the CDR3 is TGTGCCAGTAGTATTGGACAGGGGGATTACGAGCAGTACTTC. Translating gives CASSIGQGDYEQYF.

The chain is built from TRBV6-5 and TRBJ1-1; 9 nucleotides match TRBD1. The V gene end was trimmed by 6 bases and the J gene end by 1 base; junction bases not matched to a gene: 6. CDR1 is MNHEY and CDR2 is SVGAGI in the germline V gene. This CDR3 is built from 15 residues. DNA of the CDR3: TGTGCCAGCAGCCGTACGGACAGGGGGAACACTGAAGCTTTCTTT. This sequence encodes CASSRTDRGNTEAFF.

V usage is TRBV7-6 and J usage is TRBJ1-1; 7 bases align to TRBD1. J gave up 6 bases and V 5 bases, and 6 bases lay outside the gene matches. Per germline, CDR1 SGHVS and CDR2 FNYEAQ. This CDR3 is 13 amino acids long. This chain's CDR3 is CASSAGTVSEAFF. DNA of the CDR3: TGTGCCAGCAGCGCCGGGACAGTCTCTGAAGCTTTCTTT.

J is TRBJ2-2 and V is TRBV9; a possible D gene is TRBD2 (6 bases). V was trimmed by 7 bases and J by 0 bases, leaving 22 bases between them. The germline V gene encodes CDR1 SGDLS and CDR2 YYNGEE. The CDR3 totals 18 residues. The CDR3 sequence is CASGRTSGLATNTGELFF. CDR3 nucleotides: TGTGCCAGCGGACGTACCTCGGGACTCGCAACGAACACCGGGGAGCTGTTTTTT.

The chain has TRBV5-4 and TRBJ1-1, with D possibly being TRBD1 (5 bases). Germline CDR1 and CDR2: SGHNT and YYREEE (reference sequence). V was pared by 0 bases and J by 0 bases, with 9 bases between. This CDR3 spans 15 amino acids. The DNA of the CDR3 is TGTGCCAGCAGCTTGGCCGCAGGGCTGAACACTGAAGCTTTCTTT. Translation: CASSLAAGLNTEAFF.

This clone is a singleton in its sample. DNA for the CDR3: TGTGCCAGCAGCGAGGGTAACACTGAAGCTTTCTTT. Protein: CASSEGNTEAFF. The chain links TRBV7-9 to TRBJ1-1; no definite D call. Trimming cost V 5 bases and J 2 bases, with 6 bases left between them. The CDR3 is made up of 12 amino acids. Germline lookup yields CDR1 SEHNR and CDR2 FQNEAQ (reference sequence).

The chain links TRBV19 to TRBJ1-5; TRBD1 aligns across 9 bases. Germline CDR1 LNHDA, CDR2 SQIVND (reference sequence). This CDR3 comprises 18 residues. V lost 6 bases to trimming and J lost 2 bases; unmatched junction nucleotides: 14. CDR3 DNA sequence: TGTGCCAGTAGCCGGACAGGGGCCAGTAATACAGGCAATCAGCCCCAGCATTTT. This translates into CASSRTGASNTGNQPQHF. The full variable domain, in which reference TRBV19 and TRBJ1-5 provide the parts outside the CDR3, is DGGITQSPKYLFRKEGQNVTLSCEQNLNHDAMYWYRQDPGQGLRLIYYSQIVNDFQKGDIAEGYSVSREKKESFPLTVTSAQKNPTAFYLCASSRTGASNTGNQPQHFGDGTRLSIL.

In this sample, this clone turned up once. CDR3 region: CASSPFQDTEAFF. CDR3 DNA sequence: TGTGCCAGCAGCCCGTTCCAGGATACTGAAGCTTTCTTT. The chain recombines TRBV7-9 with TRBJ1-1; D gene unclear. The CDR3 extends over 13 amino acids. Germline values: CDR1 SEHNR, CDR2 FQNEAQ (reference sequence). V was trimmed by 5 bases and J by 5 bases, leaving 12 bases between them.

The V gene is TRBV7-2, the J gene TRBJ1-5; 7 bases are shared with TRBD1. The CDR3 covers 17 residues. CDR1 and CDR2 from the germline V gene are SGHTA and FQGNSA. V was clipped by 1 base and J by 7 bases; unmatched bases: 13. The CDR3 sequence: CASSLGPGGGLSQPQHF. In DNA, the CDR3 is TGTGCCAGCAGCTTAGGGCCAGGGGGTGGGCTCTCACAGCCCCAGCATTTT.

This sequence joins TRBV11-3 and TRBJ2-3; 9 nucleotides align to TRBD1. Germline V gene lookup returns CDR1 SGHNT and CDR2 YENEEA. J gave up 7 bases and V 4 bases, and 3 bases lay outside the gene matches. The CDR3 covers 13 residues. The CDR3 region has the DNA TGTGCCAGCAGCTCGGGACAGGGTAATACGCAGTATTTT. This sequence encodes CASSSGQGNTQYF.

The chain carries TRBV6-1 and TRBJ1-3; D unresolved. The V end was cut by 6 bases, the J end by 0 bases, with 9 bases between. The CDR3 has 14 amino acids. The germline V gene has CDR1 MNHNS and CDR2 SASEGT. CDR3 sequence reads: CASRQTPSGNTIYF. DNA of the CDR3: TGTGCCAGCAGACAGACCCCCTCTGGAAACACCATATATTTT.

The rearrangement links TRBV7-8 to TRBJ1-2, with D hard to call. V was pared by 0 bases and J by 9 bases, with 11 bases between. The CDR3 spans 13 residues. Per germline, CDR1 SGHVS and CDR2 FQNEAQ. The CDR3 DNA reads TGTGCCAGCAGCTTAGCGGGAGGTTTTAGCTACACCTTC. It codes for CASSLAGGFSYTF.

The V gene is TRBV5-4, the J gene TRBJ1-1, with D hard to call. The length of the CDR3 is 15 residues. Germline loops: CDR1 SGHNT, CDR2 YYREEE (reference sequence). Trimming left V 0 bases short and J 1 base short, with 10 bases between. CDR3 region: CASSLGEQKNTEAFF. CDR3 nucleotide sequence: TGTGCCAGCAGCTTGGGAGAACAGAAGAACACTGAAGCTTTCTTT.

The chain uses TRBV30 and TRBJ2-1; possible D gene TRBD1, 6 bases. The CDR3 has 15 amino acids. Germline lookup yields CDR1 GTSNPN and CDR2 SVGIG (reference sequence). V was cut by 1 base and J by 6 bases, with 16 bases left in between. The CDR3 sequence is CAWSGTAAILNEQFF. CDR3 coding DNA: TGTGCCTGGAGTGGGACAGCCGCTATACTCAATGAGCAGTTCTTC.

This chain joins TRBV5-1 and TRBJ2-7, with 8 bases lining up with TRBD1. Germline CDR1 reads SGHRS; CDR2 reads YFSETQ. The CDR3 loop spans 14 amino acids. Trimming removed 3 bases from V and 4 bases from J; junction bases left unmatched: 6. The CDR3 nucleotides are TGCGCCAGCAGCTCCGGGACAGGACTATACGAGCAGTACTTC. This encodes CASSSGTGLYEQYF.

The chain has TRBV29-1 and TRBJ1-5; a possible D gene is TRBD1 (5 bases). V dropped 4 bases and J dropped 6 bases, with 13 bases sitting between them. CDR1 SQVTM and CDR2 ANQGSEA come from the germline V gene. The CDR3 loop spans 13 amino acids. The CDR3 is CSVVEGWGQPQHF. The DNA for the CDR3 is TGCAGCGTTGTGGAGGGGTGGGGTCAGCCCCAGCATTTT.

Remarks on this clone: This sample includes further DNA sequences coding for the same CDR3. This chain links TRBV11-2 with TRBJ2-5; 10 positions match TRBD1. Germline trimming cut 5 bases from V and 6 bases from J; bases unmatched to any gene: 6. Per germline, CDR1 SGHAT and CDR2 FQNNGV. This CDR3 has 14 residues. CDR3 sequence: CASSPRDRGKTQYF. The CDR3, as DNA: TGTGCCAGCAGCCCCCGGGACAGGGGAAAGACCCAGTACTTC.

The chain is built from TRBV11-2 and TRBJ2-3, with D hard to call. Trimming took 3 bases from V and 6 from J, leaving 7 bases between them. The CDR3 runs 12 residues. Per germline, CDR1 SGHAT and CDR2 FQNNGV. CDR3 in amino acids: CASSFQHDTQYF. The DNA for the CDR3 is TGTGCCAGCAGCTTCCAACACGATACGCAGTATTTT.

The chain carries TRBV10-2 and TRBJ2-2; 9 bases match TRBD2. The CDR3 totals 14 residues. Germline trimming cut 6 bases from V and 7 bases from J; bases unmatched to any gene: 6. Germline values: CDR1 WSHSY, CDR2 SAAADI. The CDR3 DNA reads TGCGCCAGCAGGGCCGGGACTAGCAACGGGGAGCTGTTTTTT. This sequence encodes CASRAGTSNGELFF.

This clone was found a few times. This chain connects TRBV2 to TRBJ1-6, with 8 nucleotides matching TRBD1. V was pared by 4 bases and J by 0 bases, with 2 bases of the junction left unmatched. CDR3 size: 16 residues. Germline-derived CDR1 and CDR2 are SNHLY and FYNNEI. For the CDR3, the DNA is TGTGCCAGCAGTGTAACAGGGGGCTCCTATAATTCACCCCTCCACTTT. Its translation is CASSVTGGSYNSPLHF.

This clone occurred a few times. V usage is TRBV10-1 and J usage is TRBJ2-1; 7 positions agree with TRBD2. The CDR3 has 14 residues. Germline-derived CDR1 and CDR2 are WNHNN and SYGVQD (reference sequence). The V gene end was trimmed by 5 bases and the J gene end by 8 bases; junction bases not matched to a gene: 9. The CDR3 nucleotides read TGCGCCAGCAGTAGTTGGACTAGTTTGGATGAGCAGTTCTTC. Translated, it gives CASSSWTSLDEQFF.

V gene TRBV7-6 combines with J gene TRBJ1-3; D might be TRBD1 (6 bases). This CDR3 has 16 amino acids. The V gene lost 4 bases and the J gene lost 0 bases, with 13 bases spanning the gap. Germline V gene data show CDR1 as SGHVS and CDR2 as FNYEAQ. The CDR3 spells CASSSLGQSSGNTIYF. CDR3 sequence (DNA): TGTGCCAGCAGCTCCTTAGGACAGAGCTCTGGAAACACCATATATTTT.

The CDR3 spells CSVWTGWGGTQYF. CDR3 sequence (DNA): TGCAGCGTCTGGACAGGGTGGGGAGGGACCCAGTACTTC. The genes are TRBV29-1 and TRBJ2-5; 8 nucleotides line up with TRBD1. Losses at the gene ends were 6 bases for V and 7 bases for J; bases not matched to a gene: 10. CDR1 and CDR2 from the germline V gene are SQVTM and ANQGSEA. This CDR3 spans 13 amino acids.